Below are 25 T cell receptor beta chains sequenced from a single sample in a study of T cells in Graves' hyperthyroidism and ophthalmopathy. There were TCR beta CDR3 regions amplified from RNA transcripts. Carried out on the TCR CDR3, a first-round RT-PCR used the HTBI primer set. MiXCR, run by TCRdb on the multiplex PCR reads, gives a single entry per CDR3 protein. The sample consists of about 500,000 distinct CDR3 sequences, about 16% of them appearing once. The sequenced sample consisted of blood. These receptors all stem from a woman younger than 45 with Graves' ophthalmopathy.

This clonotype was counted many times. The DNA is omitted, as the CDR3 cannot be located on it reliably, and the CDR3 follows TCRdb's listing. The chain links TRBV6-1 to TRBJ2-1; TRBD2 reflects the table's D call only, with no check against the DNA. Germline V gives CDR1 MNHNS, CDR2 SASEGT. The CDR3 extends over 19 residues, inclusive of both ends. CDR3 region: CASSSSGLAGGPSYNEQFF.

This clonotype was picked up many times. The chain couples TRBV28 to TRBJ2-1; TRBD2 aligns across 7 bases. This CDR3 comprises 16 residues. Per the germline V gene, CDR1 is MDHEN and CDR2 is SYDVKM. V lost 6 bases, J lost 0 bases, and 8 bases stayed unmatched. CDR3 sequence (DNA): TGTGCCAGCAGCCTACTAGCGCTAAGCTCCTACAATGAGCAGTTCTTC. Its translation: CASSLLALSSYNEQFF.

This clonotype appeared a few times. This sequence joins TRBV19 and TRBJ2-2, with TRBD2 identical over 9 bases. The germline gives CDR1 LNHDA, CDR2 SQIVND (reference sequence). CDR3 size: 16 residues. J lost 4 bases, V lost 5 bases, and 8 bases had no gene match. The CDR3 loop reads CASSPIAGALTGELFF. The CDR3 DNA reads TGTGCCAGTAGTCCGATAGCGGGAGCGCTCACCGGGGAGCTGTTTTTT.

The chain has TRBV30 and TRBJ1-2; TRBD1 matches at 8 bases. The CDR3 has 13 residues. Germline-derived CDR1 and CDR2 are GTSNPN and SVGIG (reference sequence). J was trimmed by 7 bases and V by 1 base; bases with no gene match: 5. DNA for the CDR3: TGTGCCTGGAGTGAGGACAGGGAAGGTGGCTACACCTTC. It codes for CAWSEDREGGYTF.

The rearrangement joins TRBV6-1 to TRBJ2-1, with unresolved D. The germline V gene encodes CDR1 MNHNS and CDR2 SASEGT. The CDR3 has 12 residues. V gave up 6 bases and J gave up 7 bases, with 10 bases separating them. The CDR3 DNA sequence: TGTGCCAGCAGAGGAGAACGGAATGAGCAGTTCTTC. Translated, it gives CASRGERNEQFF.

This clonotype has at least ten counts. The J gene is TRBJ2-2, the V gene TRBV11-3; 7 nucleotides align to TRBD1. The germline gives CDR1 SGHNT, CDR2 YENEEA. The junction had 21 bases not matched to a gene; V was cut back by 0 bases and J by 5 bases. This CDR3 comprises 21 residues. CDR3 residues: CASSLDSHPTGDLIVTGELFF. CDR3 nucleotide sequence: TGTGCCAGCAGCTTAGACTCCCATCCCACAGGGGACCTGATTGTAACCGGGGAGCTGTTTTTT.

This clonotype was seen many times. The genes are TRBV6-1 and TRBJ1-1; D call uncertain. CDR1 MNHNS and CDR2 SASEGT come from the germline V gene. The CDR3 loop spans 11 amino acids. Trimming pared 8 bases from V and 2 bases from J, leaving 6 bases between. CDR3 sequence: CASEHNTEAFF. CDR3 nucleotides: TGTGCCAGCGAACATAACACTGAAGCTTTCTTT.

The V and J genes are TRBV7-2 and TRBJ2-7, with D possibly matching TRBD1 (5 bases). This CDR3 is 14 amino acids long. Trimming took 5 bases from V and 5 from J, leaving 16 bases between them. Germline CDR1 is SGHTA and CDR2 is FQGNSA. As DNA, the CDR3 is TGTGCCAGCAGCCTCTGGACAAGGGGTAACGAGCAGTACTTC. Protein product: CASSLWTRGNEQYF.

A few counts support this clonotype. The genes are TRBV9 and TRBJ1-5; D gene ambiguous. V was cut by 1 base and J by 7 bases, with 12 bases left in between. Germline V gene lookup returns CDR1 SGDLS and CDR2 YYNGEE. The CDR3 sequence is 14 residues long. The CDR3 nucleotides are TGTGCCAGCAGCGTAAGCCTTAGCGGACAGCCCCAGCATTTT. Protein sequence: CASSVSLSGQPQHF. The full variable domain, with the rest looked up from reference TRBV9 and TRBJ1-5, is DSGVTQTPKHLITATGQRVTLRCSPRSGDLSVYWYQQSLDQGLQFLIQYYNGEERAKGNILERFSAQQFPDLHSELNLSSLELGDSALYFCASSVSLSGQPQHFGDGTRLSIL.

A note on this clonotype: It may be a read error: a sequence one base away is much more abundant. Given the absence of the conserved phenylalanine or tryptophan at the CDR3 end, a read error is likely. J is TRBJ1-6 and V is TRBV28, with TRBD1 matching 7 bases. The V gene's germline CDR1 is MDHEN and CDR2 SYDVKM. The CDR3 length is 15 residues. Trimming removed 2 bases from V and 10 bases from J; junction bases left unmatched: 8. CDR3 in amino acids: CASSLRGPRNSPLHL. The CDR3 DNA sequence: TGTGCCAGCAGTTTAAGGGGGCCGCGTAACTCACCCCTCCACCTT.

The table lists this clonotype with many counts. V gene TRBV29-1 combines with J gene TRBJ2-5; D may be TRBD1 (6 bases). CDR1 SQVTM and CDR2 ANQGSEA come from the germline V gene. Trimming took 4 bases from V and 0 from J, leaving 18 bases between them. This CDR3 has 16 amino acids. The DNA of the CDR3 is TGCAGCGTTGTTGGGGGCACGGGCGCGGACCAAGAGACCCAGTACTTC. Protein: CSVVGGTGADQETQYF.

This clonotype occurred many times. The chain employs TRBV20-1 and TRBJ1-6; D perhaps matches TRBD1 (5 bases). The V and J ends lost 1 base and 7 bases respectively, with 11 bases between them. Germline V gene data show CDR1 as DFQATT and CDR2 as SNEGSKA (reference sequence). The CDR3 spans 14 residues. CDR3 in amino acids: CSARAGRDNSPLHF. Written as DNA, the CDR3 is TGCAGTGCTAGAGCTGGGAGGGACAATTCACCCCTCCACTTT.

In this sample, this clonotype turned up many times. V usage is TRBV7-2 and J usage is TRBJ1-2; the D is unclear. Trimming left V 3 bases short and J 4 bases short, with 15 bases between. Germline loops: CDR1 SGHTA, CDR2 FQGNSA. The CDR3 is 15 residues long. The CDR3 here is CASSFGQSPFYGYTF. The CDR3, as DNA: TGTGCCAGCAGCTTCGGGCAGTCTCCCTTCTATGGCTACACCTTC.

The rearrangement uses TRBV6-2 or TRBV6-3 and TRBJ2-3; 7 positions agree with TRBD2. CDR1 and CDR2 from the germline V gene are MNHEY and SVGEGT. V dropped 3 bases and J dropped 3; count of bases not matched to a gene: 12. The CDR3 has 17 residues. The CDR3 loop is CASSYLRSGKETDTQYF. The CDR3 bases are TGTGCCAGCAGTTATCTCCGAAGCGGGAAAGAAACAGATACGCAGTATTTT.

The chain is built from TRBV5-1 and TRBJ2-5; TRBD2 matches 10 bases. Germline-derived CDR1 and CDR2 are SGHRS and YFSETQ. The CDR3 loop spans 15 amino acids. The J segment lost 5 bases and the V segment lost 7 bases, leaving 11 bases of the junction unmatched. CDR3 sequence (DNA): TGCGCCAGCGTGGCTAGCGGGAGAAAAGAGGAGACCCAGTACTTC. It is translated as CASVASGRKEETQYF.

This clonotype was recorded at least ten times. The rearrangement links TRBV5-1 to TRBJ2-7; a possible D gene is TRBD1 (6 bases). This CDR3 is built from 14 residues. V lost 3 bases, J lost 0 bases, and 10 bases lay in between. Germline V gene sequence: CDR1 SGHRS, CDR2 YFSETQ. The CDR3 loop reads CASSWDTGSYEQYF. In DNA, the CDR3 is TGCGCCAGCAGCTGGGACACGGGCTCCTACGAGCAGTACTTC.

The chain joins TRBV6-6 to TRBJ2-1; 7 positions agree with TRBD2. The trim removed 0 bases at V and 2 bases at J, leaving 7 bases unmatched. Germline V CDR1 and CDR2: MNHNY, SVGAGI (reference sequence). CDR3 length: 17 amino acids. CDR3 amino acids: CASSYSTLAAAYNEQFF. The CDR3 region has the DNA TGTGCCAGCAGTTACTCGACCCTAGCGGCAGCCTACAATGAGCAGTTCTTC.

The J gene is TRBJ2-7, the V gene TRBV6-1, with 9 bases identical to TRBD2. The CDR3 extends over 15 amino acids. The V gene end was trimmed by 7 bases and the J gene end by 7 bases; junction bases not matched to a gene: 14. CDR1 MNHNS and CDR2 SASEGT come from the germline V gene. This chain's CDR3 is CASTYSGSVLFEQYF. Written as DNA, the CDR3 is TGTGCCAGCACTTATAGCGGGAGTGTACTTTTTGAGCAGTACTTC.

This clonotype has more than one count but fewer than ten. The V gene is TRBV5-1, the J gene TRBJ2-7; 11 bases fit TRBD2. After removal of 6 bases from V and 7 bases from J, the junction contained 15 bases not matched to a gene. Germline V gene sequence: CDR1 SGHRS, CDR2 YFSETQ. CDR3 length: 16 amino acids. The CDR3 DNA sequence: TGCGCCAGCAACCCCGAGAAACTAGCGGGAGTTGGGGAGCAGTACTTC. This sequence encodes CASNPEKLAGVGEQYF.

A few counts support this clonotype. V usage is TRBV4-3 and J usage is TRBJ1-2; no clear D gene. The CDR3 covers 12 residues. Per the germline V gene, CDR1 is LGHNA and CDR2 is YSLEER. Trimming shortened V by 1 base and J by 4 bases, and 4 bases separated the two germline ends. CDR3 nucleotide sequence: TGCGCCAGCAGCCAAGGGATCTATGGCTACACCTTC. Translation gives CASSQGIYGYTF.

This clonotype was detected many times. This chain connects TRBV7-2 to TRBJ2-7; unclear D gene. Trimming pared 5 bases from V and 6 bases from J, leaving 8 bases between. Looked up from germline, CDR1 is SGHTA and CDR2 is FQGNSA. This CDR3 is 11 amino acids long. The CDR3 DNA reads as TGTGCCAGCAGCCAAGGGTTCGAGCAGTACTTC. It codes for CASSQGFEQYF.

This clonotype was seen more than once but under ten times. The V call is TRBV7-2, the J call TRBJ2-7; the match to TRBD2 covers 10 bases. Germline CDR1 is SGHTA and CDR2 is FQGNSA. V gave up 7 bases and J gave up 6 bases; unmatched junction bases: 9. The CDR3 is made up of 14 amino acids. CDR3 region: CASTPLAGSGEQYF. In DNA form, the CDR3 reads TGTGCCAGCACTCCACTAGCGGGATCTGGCGAGCAGTACTTC.

The chain employs TRBV20-1 and TRBJ1-5; D may be TRBD1 (6 bases). V was trimmed by 3 bases and J by 5 bases, leaving 23 bases between them. This CDR3 is 17 amino acids long. Per the germline V gene, CDR1 is DFQATT and CDR2 is SNEGSKA (reference sequence). CDR3 coding DNA: TGCAGTGCTAGTTCCCCCCTGATTGGCAGGGGAGATCAGCCCCAGCATTTT. Protein sequence: CSASSPLIGRGDQPQHF.

This clonotype came up many times. The DNA of the CDR3 is TGTGCCAGCAGTTTACGCGGACTGGGGGCGGACGGGGAGCTGTTTTTT. Translation: CASSLRGLGADGELFF. V usage is TRBV28 and J usage is TRBJ2-2; possible D gene TRBD1, 6 bases. CDR3 size: 16 residues. V lost 2 bases and J lost 7, with 17 bases in between. Germline V gene lookup returns CDR1 MDHEN and CDR2 SYDVKM. The full variable domain, in which reference TRBV28 and TRBJ2-2 provide the parts outside the CDR3, is DVKVTQSSRYLVKRTGEKVFLECVQDMDHENMFWYRQDPGLGLRLIYFSYDVKMKEKGDIPEGYSVSREKKERFSLILESASTNQTSMYLCASSLRGLGADGELFFGEGSRLTVL.

The V gene is TRBV10-3, the J gene TRBJ2-7; TRBD2 agrees at 12 bases. V shed 11 bases and J 0 bases; nucleotides not matched to a gene: 5. In germline, CDR1 is ENHRY, CDR2 SYGVKD. The CDR3 covers 14 residues. Written as DNA, the CDR3 is TGTGCCGTTACTAGCGGGGGGAGCTCCTACGAGCAGTACTTC. Translated: CAVTSGGSSYEQYF.